This T cell receptor (beta chain) was sequenced for a study of long-term antiretroviral therapy in people with HIV. About the study: Specimens dating back about a decade before the 2015 immediate-ART recommendation are the oldest included.

People in the study who had HIV all got their treatment in the United States. The authors ran the immunoSEQ assay, v3.0, at survey level. Clones were read by immunoSEQ multiplex PCR, and TCRdb kept only the in-frame ones, dropping some. The table records 9,500 to 11,000 clones, 81% of them present only once. The J segment lost 8 bases and the V segment lost 6 bases, leaving 6 bases of the junction unmatched. CDR1 SNHLY and CDR2 FYNNEI come from the germline V gene. The CDR3 contains 14 residues. Remarks on this clone: Its antigen is unknown.

The study, taken as a whole, reports: The study found that diversity rose after ART but stayed below transplant donor controls.

The chain recombines TRBV2 with TRBJ1-4, with TRBD1 identical over 10 bases. The clonotype was recovered from a man aged 40-55 years with HIV. The material sequenced was unsorted PBMCs, taken 1.8 years after starting antiretroviral therapy. CDR3 residues: CASSQTGGMEKLFF. In DNA form, the CDR3 reads TGTGCCAGCAGCCAGACAGGGGGCATGGAAAAACTGTTTTTT.